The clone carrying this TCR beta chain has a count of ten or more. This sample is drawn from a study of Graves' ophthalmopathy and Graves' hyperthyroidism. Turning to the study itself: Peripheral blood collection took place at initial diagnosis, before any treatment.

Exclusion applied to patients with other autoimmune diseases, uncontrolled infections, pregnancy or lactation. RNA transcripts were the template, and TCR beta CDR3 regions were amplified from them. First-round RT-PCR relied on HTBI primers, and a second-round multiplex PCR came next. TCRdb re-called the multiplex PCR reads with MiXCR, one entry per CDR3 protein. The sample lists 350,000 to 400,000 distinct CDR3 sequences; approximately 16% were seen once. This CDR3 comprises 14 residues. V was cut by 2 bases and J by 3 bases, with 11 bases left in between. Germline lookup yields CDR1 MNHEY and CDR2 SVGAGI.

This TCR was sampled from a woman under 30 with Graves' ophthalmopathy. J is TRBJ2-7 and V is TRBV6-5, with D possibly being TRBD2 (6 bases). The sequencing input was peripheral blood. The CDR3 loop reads CASSYTGVHYEQYF. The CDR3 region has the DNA TGTGCCAGCAGTTACACGGGGGTACACTACGAGCAGTACTTC.